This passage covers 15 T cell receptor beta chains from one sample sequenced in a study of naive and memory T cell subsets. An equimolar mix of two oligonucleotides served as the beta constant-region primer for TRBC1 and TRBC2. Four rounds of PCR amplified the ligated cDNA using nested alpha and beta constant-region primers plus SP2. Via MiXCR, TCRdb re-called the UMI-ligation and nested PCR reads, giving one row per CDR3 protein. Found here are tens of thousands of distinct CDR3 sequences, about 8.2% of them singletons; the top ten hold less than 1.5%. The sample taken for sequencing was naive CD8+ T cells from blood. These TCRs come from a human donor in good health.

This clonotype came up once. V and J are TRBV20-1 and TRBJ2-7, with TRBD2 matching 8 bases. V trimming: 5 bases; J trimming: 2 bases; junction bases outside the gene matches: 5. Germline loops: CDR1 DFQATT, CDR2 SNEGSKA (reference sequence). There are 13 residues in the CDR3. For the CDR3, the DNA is TGCAGTGCTCCCGGGACTAGTCCCTACGAGCAGTACTTC. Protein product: CSAPGTSPYEQYF.

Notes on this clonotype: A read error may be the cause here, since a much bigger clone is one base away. The CDR3 reads CSAYAGARNSEAFF. The CDR3 DNA is TGCAGCGCGTATGCCGGGGCGAGGAACTCTGAAGCTTTCTTT. The rearrangement joins TRBV29-1 to TRBJ1-1; possibly TRBD1 for D (5 bases). Germline V CDR1 and CDR2: SQVTM, ANQGSEA. This CDR3 region has 14 residues.

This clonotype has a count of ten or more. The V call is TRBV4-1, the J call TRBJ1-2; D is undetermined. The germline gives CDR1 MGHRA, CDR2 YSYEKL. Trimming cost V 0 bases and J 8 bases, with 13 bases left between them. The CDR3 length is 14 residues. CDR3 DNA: TGCGCCAGCAGCCAAGATCTGAACCCCGACGGCTACACCTTC. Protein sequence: CASSQDLNPDGYTF.

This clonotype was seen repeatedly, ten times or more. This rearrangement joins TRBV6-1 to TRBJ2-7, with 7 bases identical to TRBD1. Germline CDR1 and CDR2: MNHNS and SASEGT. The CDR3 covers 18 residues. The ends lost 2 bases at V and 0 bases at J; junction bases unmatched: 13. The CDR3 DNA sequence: TGTGCCAGCAGTGAACCTTGGACAGGAGACCTTTCCTCCTACGAGCAGTACTTC. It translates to CASSEPWTGDLSSYEQYF.

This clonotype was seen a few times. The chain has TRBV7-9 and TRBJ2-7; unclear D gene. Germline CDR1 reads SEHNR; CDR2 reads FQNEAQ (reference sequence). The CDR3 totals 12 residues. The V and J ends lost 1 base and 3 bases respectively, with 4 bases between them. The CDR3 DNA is TGTGCCAGCAGCTTAGAATTCTACGAGCAGTACTTC. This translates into CASSLEFYEQYF.

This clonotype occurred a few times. Here the CDR3 reads CASRSNAGTSGSESYTGELFF. As DNA, the CDR3 is TGTGCCAGCAGGTCAAATGCCGGGACTAGCGGGAGTGAGTCTTACACCGGGGAGCTGTTTTTT. The chain is built from TRBV5-6 and TRBJ2-2, with 14 bases identical to TRBD2. The V gene end was trimmed by 5 bases and the J gene end by 3 bases; junction bases not matched to a gene: 18. Germline assignment: CDR1 SGHDT and CDR2 YYEEEE. The CDR3 covers 21 residues.

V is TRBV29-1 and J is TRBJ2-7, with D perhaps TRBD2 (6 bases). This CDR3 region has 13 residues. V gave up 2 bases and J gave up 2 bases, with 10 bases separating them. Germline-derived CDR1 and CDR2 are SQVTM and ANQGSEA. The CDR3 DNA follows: TGCAGCGTTGAAACGGAGGGGCCCTACGAGCAGTACTTC. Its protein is CSVETEGPYEQYF.

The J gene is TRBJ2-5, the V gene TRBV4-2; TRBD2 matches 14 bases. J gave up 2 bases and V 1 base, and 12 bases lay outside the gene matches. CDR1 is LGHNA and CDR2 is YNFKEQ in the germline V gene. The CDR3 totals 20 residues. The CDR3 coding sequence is TGTGCCAGCAGCCAAGTTTTGGGGACTAGCGGGAGAGAGGGTCAAGAGACCCAGTACTTC. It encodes CASSQVLGTSGREGQETQYF.

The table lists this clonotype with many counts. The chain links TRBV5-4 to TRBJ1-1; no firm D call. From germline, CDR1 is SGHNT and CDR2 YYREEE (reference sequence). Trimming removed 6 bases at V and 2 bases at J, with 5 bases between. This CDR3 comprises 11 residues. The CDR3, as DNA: TGTGCCAGCATCCTAAACACTGAAGCTTTCTTT. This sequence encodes CASILNTEAFF.

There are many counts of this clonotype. CDR3 in amino acids: CASSDLSGREPYNEQFF. The CDR3 DNA reads TGCGCCAGCAGTGATCTTAGCGGGAGGGAGCCCTACAATGAGCAGTTCTTC. The chain combines TRBV10-2 with TRBJ2-1; 11 bases map to TRBD2. Germline V gene sequence: CDR1 WSHSY, CDR2 SAAADI. CDR3 size: 17 residues. V gave up 3 bases and J gave up 2 bases; unmatched junction bases: 6.

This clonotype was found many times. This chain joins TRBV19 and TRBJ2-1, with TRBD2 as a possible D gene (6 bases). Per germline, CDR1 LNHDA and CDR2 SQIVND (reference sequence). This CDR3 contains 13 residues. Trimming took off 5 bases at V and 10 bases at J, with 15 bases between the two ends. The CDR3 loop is CASSSRLGGEQFF. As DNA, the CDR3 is TGTGCCAGTAGTTCGAGACTAGGCGGAGAGCAGTTCTTC.

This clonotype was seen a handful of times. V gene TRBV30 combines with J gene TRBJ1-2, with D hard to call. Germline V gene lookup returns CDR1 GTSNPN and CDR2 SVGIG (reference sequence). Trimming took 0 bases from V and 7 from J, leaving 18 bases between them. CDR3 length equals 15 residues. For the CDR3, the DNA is TGTGCCTGGAGTGTACTGGGCTCTAGGTTCTCTGGCTACACCTTC. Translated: CAWSVLGSRFSGYTF. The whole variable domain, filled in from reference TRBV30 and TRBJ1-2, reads SQTIHQWPATLVQPVGSPLSLECTVEGTSNPNLYWYRQAAGRGLQLLFYSVGIGQISSEVPQNLSASRPQDRQFILSSKKLLLSDSGFYLCAWSVLGSRFSGYTFGSGTRLTVV.

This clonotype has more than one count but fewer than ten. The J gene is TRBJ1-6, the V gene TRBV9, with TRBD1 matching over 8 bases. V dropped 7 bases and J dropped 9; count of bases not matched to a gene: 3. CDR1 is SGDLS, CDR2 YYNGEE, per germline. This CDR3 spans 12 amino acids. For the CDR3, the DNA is TGTGCCAGCTCTGGGACAGGTTCACCCCTCCACTTT. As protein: CASSGTGSPLHF.

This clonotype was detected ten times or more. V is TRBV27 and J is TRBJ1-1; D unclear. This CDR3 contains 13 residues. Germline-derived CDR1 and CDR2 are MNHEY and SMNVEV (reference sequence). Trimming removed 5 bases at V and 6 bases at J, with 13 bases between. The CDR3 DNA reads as TGTGCCAGCAGTGAGAGCAGGTTGGCTGAAGCTTTCTTT. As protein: CASSESRLAEAFF.

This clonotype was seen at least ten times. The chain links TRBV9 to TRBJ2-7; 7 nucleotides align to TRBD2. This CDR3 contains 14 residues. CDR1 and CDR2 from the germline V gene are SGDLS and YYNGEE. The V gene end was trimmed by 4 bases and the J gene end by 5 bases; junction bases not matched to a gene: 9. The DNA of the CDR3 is TGTGCCAGCAGCCCGAGCGGCGGGAGCGACGAGCAGTACTTC. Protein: CASSPSGGSDEQYF.